This paragraph reports one T cell receptor (beta chain). The source of the sample is a study of blood T cell repertoires in COVID-19. The method was immunoSEQ multiplex PCR; TCRdb's version includes in-frame clones alone and lacks a portion of them. Of 380,000 or so clones listed, nearly 90% are singletons. V lost 8 bases and J 7 bases, leaving 12 bases between the germline ends. Germline CDR1 SNHLY, CDR2 FYNNEI. CDR3 length: 13 residues. The sample taken for sequencing was PBMCs or T cells enriched from blood (not recorded which). The TCR sequence derives from a woman between 40 and 55 years old with acute COVID-19. The chain couples TRBV2 to TRBJ1-6; possibly TRBD1 for D (6 bases). The CDR3 DNA follows: TGTGCCAGCCGGGCAGGGGTGAATTCACCCCTCCACTTT. Protein: CASRAGVNSPLHF.